Listed below are T cell receptor beta chains from one sample, sequenced in a study of T cells after yellow fever vaccination. From the 5' RACE reads, TCRdb called clonotypes with MiXCR, one entry per CDR3 protein. The table records approximately 120,000 distinct CDR3 sequences, 7.4% of them present only once. The source material was CD4+ T cells sorted from PBMCs, sampled around 10 days after the first yellow fever vaccination. These receptors were obtained from a man aged 18 to 29 who received the YFV17D yellow fever vaccine. The conserved cysteine and the conserved F or W are not part of the CDR3 here. The order of the fields is V gene, CDR3 length, J gene, CDR3 protein.

TRBV24-1	13	TRBJ1-2	ATSDRGRDIYGYT
TRBV6-7	13	TRBJ2-3	ASSPPGARTDTQY
TRBV7-9	8	TRBJ1-2	ASGSYGYT
TRBV5-1	13	TRBJ2-2	ASTAGGGFTGELF
TRBV4-3	14	TRBJ1-4	ASSQDGWTASVELF
TRBV24-1	10	TRBJ1-5	ATSDLGQPQH
TRBV3-1	12	TRBJ1-1	ASSPGLSNTEAF
TRBV6-2/TRBV6-3	14	TRBJ1-1	ASSYSVGGAGLEAF
TRBV20-1	12	TRBJ1-5	SATSGGSNQPQH
TRBV5-1	12	TRBJ2-3	ASSLTSDGYTQY
TRBV5-1	14	TRBJ1-3	ASSSNRAASGNTIY
TRBV6-7	16	TRBJ1-1	AFSLPPTGLIVNTEAF
TRBV4-1	15	TRBJ1-2	ASSPRRTGEANYGYT
TRBV5-1	11	TRBJ1-1	ASSLAQNTEAF
TRBV7-9	12	TRBJ2-7	ASSSTSSSWEQY
TRBV7-3	11	TRBJ1-2	ASSRLQGNGYT
TRBV19	11	TRBJ2-6	ASKTGGANVLT
TRBV12-3/TRBV12-4	13	TRBJ2-7	ASRRDQESSYEQY
TRBV28	13	TRBJ2-5	ASSLRGLDLGTQY
TRBV7-3	13	TRBJ2-3	ASSPAGGPSGAQY
TRBV7-9	11	TRBJ1-4	ASSVGLSEKLF
TRBV4-3	13	TRBJ2-6	ASSQDPFGANVLT
TRBV29-1	11	TRBJ2-3	SAGQGEIDTQY
TRBV18	13	TRBJ2-5	ASSPRRGYQETQY
TRBV10-2	14	TRBJ1-2	ASSYGTGRANYGYT
TRBV7-3	14	TRBJ2-5	ASSLAPSGGQETQY
TRBV7-9	13	TRBJ2-5	ASRTTGLIQETQY
TRBV4-3	11	TRBJ2-2	ASSQLFTGELF
TRBV18	14	TRBJ2-1	ASSPPGVSSYNEQF
TRBV20-1	12	TRBJ1-5	SARDSQRVQPQH
TRBV9	14	TRBJ2-1	ASSAGGVVLKNEQF
TRBV28	10	TRBJ1-5	ASRTGYQPQH
TRBV23-1	10	TRBJ2-4	AADRGGNIQY
TRBV20-1	14	TRBJ2-3	SARARSGRGTDTQY
TRBV5-1	12	TRBJ1-3	ASSLVGPGNTIY
TRBV20-1	11	TRBJ1-5	SASPGRLQPQH
TRBV9	12	TRBJ1-2	ASSSDTFHYGYT
TRBV7-9	12	TRBJ1-1	ASSLGGEGAEAF
TRBV29-1	11	TRBJ2-1	SVTDFSGDEQF